This TCR beta chain was documented in a study of cytomegalovirus exposure and HLA in healthy donors. Study results and caveats: In a later analysis, a genetic analysis reported fewer productive-TCR N-insertions in an Asian-associated ancestry cluster than the cohort average. Follow-up analysis later connected one missense variant in DCLRE1C with trimming of TCR beta V- and J-genes.

Trimming removed 2 bases at V and 2 bases at J, with 10 bases between. CDR1 SEHNR and CDR2 FQNEAQ come from the germline V gene (reference sequence). CDR3 length: 14 amino acids. As for this clone: Its target is unknown.

Healthy individuals who donated bone marrow served as the donors. Amplification used 60 Vbeta primers and 13 Jbeta primers. Profiled with immunoSEQ multiplex PCR; TCRdb holds only in-frame clones, not every one. The sample shows about 130,000 clones, roughly 74% of them seen only once. Sequenced: PBMCs. The receptor comes from a man aged 40-49 years in good health and CMV-seropositive. The rearrangement links TRBV7-9 to TRBJ2-7; D perhaps matches TRBD1 (5 bases). As DNA, the CDR3 is TGTGCCAGCAGCTTATCAGGGCAAACCTACGAGCAGTACTTC. Protein: CASSLSGQTYEQYF.